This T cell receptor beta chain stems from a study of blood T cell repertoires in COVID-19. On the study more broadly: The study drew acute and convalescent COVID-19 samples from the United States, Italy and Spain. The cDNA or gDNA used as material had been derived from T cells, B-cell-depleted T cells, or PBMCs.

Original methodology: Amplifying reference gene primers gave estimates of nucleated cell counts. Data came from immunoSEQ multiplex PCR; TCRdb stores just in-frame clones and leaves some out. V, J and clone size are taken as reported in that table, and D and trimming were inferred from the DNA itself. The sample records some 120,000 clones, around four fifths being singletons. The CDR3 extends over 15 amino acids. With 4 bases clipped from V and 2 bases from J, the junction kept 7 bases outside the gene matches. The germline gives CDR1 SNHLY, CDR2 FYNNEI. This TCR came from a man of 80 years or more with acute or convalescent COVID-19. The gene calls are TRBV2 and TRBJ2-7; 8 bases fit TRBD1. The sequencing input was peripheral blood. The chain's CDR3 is CASSAFGTGPYEQYF. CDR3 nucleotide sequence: TGTGCCAGCAGTGCTTTCGGGACAGGCCCCTACGAGCAGTACTTC. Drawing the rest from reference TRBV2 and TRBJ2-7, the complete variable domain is EPEVTQTPSHQVTQMGQEVILRCVPISNHLYFYWYRQILGQKVEFLVSFYNNEISEKSEIFDDQFSVERPDGSNFTLKIRSTKLEDSAMYFCASSAFGTGPYEQYFGPGTRLTVT.